These T cell receptor beta chains were read from a single sample in a study of T-cell memory formation after mild COVID-19. TCRdb re-analysed the 5' RACE reads in MiXCR, keeping a single row per CDR3 protein. The sample includes hundreds of thousands of distinct CDR3 sequences, 24% of them seen just once. Sequenced sample: PBMCs or a T cell subset sorted from them (not recorded which). These receptors originate from an adult woman who had mild COVID-19 (a few samples of this study predate the infection). Cell type and time point are not known. Each CDR3 is given without its conserved first and last residue. The D gene is left open where the match is weak.

J gene | D gene | V gene | CDR3 protein
TRBJ2-1 | TRBD2 | TRBV7-6 | ASSLLSSGGVYNEQF
TRBJ1-2 | - | TRBV7-9 | ASSLVQGGSYGYT
TRBJ2-3 | TRBD2 | TRBV7-3 | ASSVGLAVPSADTQY
TRBJ2-5 | - | TRBV12-3/TRBV12-4 | ASLLKETQY
TRBJ2-7 | TRBD1 | TRBV5-1 | ASSLSGTEAYEQY
TRBJ2-7 | - | TRBV18 | ASSIAAYEQY
TRBJ1-1 | TRBD1 | TRBV2 | ASSGVGQEGVNTEAF
TRBJ2-4 | - | TRBV11-2 | ASSLGSIQY
TRBJ2-1 | TRBD2 | TRBV7-9 | ASSLVQAGGHDEQF
TRBJ2-1 | TRBD2 | TRBV5-1 | ASSWASGEAQQF
TRBJ1-1 | TRBD1 | TRBV18 | ASSVTGGRNTEAF
TRBJ2-4 | - | TRBV18 | ASSPEQLLAKNIQY
TRBJ2-1 | TRBD2 | TRBV24-1 | ATSDFASGKGNEQF
TRBJ1-1 | - | TRBV20-1 | SARQGITEAF
TRBJ1-3 | TRBD1 | TRBV7-8 | ASSYRDRVLAGNTIY
TRBJ2-2 | - | TRBV30 | AWSGGKNTGELF
TRBJ2-2 | - | TRBV9 | ASSSVFRRDSGELF
TRBJ1-4 | - | TRBV7-9 | ASSLVTDYNEKLF
TRBJ2-7 | TRBD2 | TRBV7-2 | ASSLPGTSAYEQY
TRBJ1-5 | TRBD1 | TRBV6-5 | ANEGTANQPQH
TRBJ2-1 | TRBD2 | TRBV24-1 | ATAQRGGVYNEQF
TRBJ1-1 | - | TRBV12-3/TRBV12-4 | ASSWTRGKGNTEAF
TRBJ2-7 | TRBD2 | TRBV7-3 | ASSFDASGRREQY
TRBJ2-7 | - | TRBV7-9 | ASSFLPGEQY
TRBJ2-7 | TRBD1 | TRBV10-3 | AIRIQGAYEQY
TRBJ2-7 | - | TRBV6-2/TRBV6-3 | ASSYEASGWYEQY
TRBJ2-5 | - | TRBV20-1 | SAELGLLRETQY
TRBJ1-1 | - | TRBV19 | ASTWRIGTEAF
TRBJ1-4 | - | TRBV12-3/TRBV12-4 | ASGRGIEKLF
TRBJ2-1 | - | TRBV20-1 | SARRSSYNEQF
TRBJ2-5 | - | TRBV29-1 | SVVRGTVETQY
TRBJ2-5 | TRBD2 | TRBV5-1 | ASKAGEETQY
TRBJ2-7 | TRBD1 | TRBV29-1 | SVGGQSSVYEQY
TRBJ2-5 | - | TRBV18 | ASSPLRNQETQY
TRBJ2-7 | - | TRBV12-3/TRBV12-4 | ASSLLPSYEQY
TRBJ2-7 | - | TRBV20-1 | SAWDPPYEQY
TRBJ1-2 | - | TRBV7-9 | ASSSDLLRNTGGYT
TRBJ2-1 | - | TRBV29-1 | SVDRIRHRSDEQF
TRBJ2-5 | TRBD2 | TRBV7-2 | ASSLAGLAKETQY
TRBJ2-1 | - | TRBV10-3 | AIGRTEQF
TRBJ2-1 | TRBD2 | TRBV20-1 | SAYGLEEHNEQF
TRBJ2-1 | TRBD2 | TRBV12-3/TRBV12-4 | ASSLGLAEF
TRBJ2-3 | - | TRBV10-3 | ATTLTDTQY
TRBJ2-3 | TRBD1 | TRBV7-9 | ASNRGEDTQY
TRBJ1-1 | - | TRBV5-1 | ASSPAGARGVGAF
TRBJ2-1 | - | TRBV30 | AWKLGAHYNEQF
TRBJ1-4 | - | TRBV12-3/TRBV12-4 | ASRPGQRNEKLF
TRBJ1-5 | - | TRBV6-1 | ASSDRGAQPQH
TRBJ2-5 | - | TRBV6-2/TRBV6-3 | ASSYNGWETQY
TRBJ2-7 | TRBD2 | TRBV27 | ASRPGLGNYEQY
TRBJ1-5 | - | TRBV6-8 | ASSSRQECQPQH
TRBJ1-5 | - | TRBV27 | ASSLSGAHNQPQH